This T cell receptor (beta chain) was sequenced in a study of beta chain features in type 1 diabetes. At the level of the study: Examined across all samples were approximately 99 million sorted cells.

Study-level results: The study found that naive, central memory and Treg TCRB repertoires appeared more similar in patients than in healthy donors. For Type 1 diabetes patients, all four CD4+ subsets carried TCRB CDR3s that were moderately but significantly shorter.

This clone was found a few times. No antigen is known for it. Trimming cost V 5 bases and J 4 bases; bases outside gene matches: 13. Germline CDR1 is SGHTA and CDR2 is FQGTGA. The CDR3 loop spans 17 amino acids. cDNA synthesis used the whole RNA isolate, giving expressed TCRB sequences. This table comes from immunoSEQ multiplex PCR, and its TCRdb copy is limited to in-frame clones, with some not included. This sample has approximately 170,000 clones, with around 8% found just once. The authors took one heparinised blood draw, averaging about 120 mL, from each donor. This receptor was taken from a woman in her 40s with type 1 diabetes. This chain connects TRBV7-3 to TRBJ1-1; the match to TRBD1 covers 10 bases. What was sequenced was central memory CD4+ T cells from blood. The CDR3, as DNA: TGTGCCAGCAGCCCGGCACCGGGACAGGGGAGGATCACTGAAGCTTTCTTT. Protein: CASSPAPGQGRITEAFF.